This T cell receptor beta chain was sequenced in a study of blood T cell repertoires in COVID-19 (dated by TCRdb to about 2020). Concerning the study at large: The collaborator samples originated in the United States, Italy and Spain and spanned the acute and convalescent phases of COVID-19. The dataset comprised deeply sampled blood TCRbeta repertoires from subjects exposed to, actively infected with, or recovered from COVID-19. The prospective study material was composed of cDNA or gDNA derived from T cells, B-cell-depleted T cells, or PBMCs. Where available, HLA class I and class II types were obtained from metadata supplied by the sample provider rather than from assay-based typing. Nearly every sample came with metadata listing a de-identified subject ID, COVID-19 status, age in years and sex. Samples came from the ongoing ImmuneRACE study (first 160 participants) plus 1,254 subjects from 6 global collaborators. The repertoires were released in a freely available public database meant as a resource for research on the immune response to SARS-CoV-2.

TCRbeta CDR3 regions were amplified from genomic DNA by means of the immunoSEQ Assay, a bias-controlled multiplex PCR. Processing in the source paper ran as follows. The number of nucleated cells in each sample was estimated from the amplification of reference gene primers within the assay. To quantify the absolute abundance of each unique TCRbeta CDR3 rearrangement, sequence reads were collapsed and filtered. For each sample, productive Simpson clonality was calculated as the square root of Simpson's diversity index over productive rearrangements. TCRdb limited this immuneACCESS table to in-frame rearrangements with V and J called. A share of clones is missing; checked studies link under half to unresolved V genes, and the rest is unexplained. V and J calls and clone size are those listed in that table; D and trimming were worked out from the DNA. The sample table contains about 98,000 clones; only one count was recorded for 81% of them. The top ten clones comprise 9.5% to 12% of the sample.

CDR1 is given as LNHDA and CDR2 as SQIVND, both from the germline V gene (reference sequence). The junction carries 16 bases between V and J, which are trimmed by 3 bases and 1 base respectively. The cysteine opens and the phenylalanine closes a CDR3 of 17 amino acids. Of all the DNA, just the CDR3 is kept, 51 bases in frame from base 1. The collaborating institutions used their own protocols to collect whole blood in K2EDTA tubes. For TCRbeta analysis, collaborator samples were shipped as frozen whole blood, as isolated PBMCs, or as DNA extracted from either sample type. Study-level results and caveats: Clinical and demographic metadata were provided uncurated, with the amount varying by source and participant.

As for this clone: Its antigen remains unidentified. Base qualities were left out, and no much larger clone turns up one base away.

The V gene is TRBV19 and the J gene is TRBJ1-5, with a weak D call of TRBD1 (5 bases match). The TCR comes from a woman older than 75 with acute or convalescent COVID-19. Input material: peripheral blood. At the DNA level, the sequence is TGTGCCAGTAGTATGGGGGGAGGGAGGCAGAGCAATCAGCCCCAGCATTTT. This codes for CASSMGGGRQSNQPQHF.